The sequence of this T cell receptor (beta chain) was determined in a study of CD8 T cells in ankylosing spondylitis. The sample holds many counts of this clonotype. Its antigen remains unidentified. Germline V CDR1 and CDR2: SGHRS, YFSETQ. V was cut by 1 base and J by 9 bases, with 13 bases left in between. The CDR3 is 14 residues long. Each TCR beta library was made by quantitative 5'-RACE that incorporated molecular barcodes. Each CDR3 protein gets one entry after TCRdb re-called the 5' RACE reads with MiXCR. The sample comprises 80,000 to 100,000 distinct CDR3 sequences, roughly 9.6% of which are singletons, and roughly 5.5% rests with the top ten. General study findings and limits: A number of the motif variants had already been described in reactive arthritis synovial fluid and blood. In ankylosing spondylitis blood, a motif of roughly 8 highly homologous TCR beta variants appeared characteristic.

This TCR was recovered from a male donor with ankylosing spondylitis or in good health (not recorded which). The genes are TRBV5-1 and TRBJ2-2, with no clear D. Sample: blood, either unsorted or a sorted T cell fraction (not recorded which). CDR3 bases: TGCGCCAGCAGCTTGCGACAAGTCAATAGGGAGCTGTTTTTT. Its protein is CASSLRQVNRELFF.